This section outlines one T cell receptor beta chain sequence together with its context. Antigen: not known. This sequence may be a read error, since a much larger clone differs from it by one base. TCRdb redid the calling of the 5' RACE reads with MiXCR, one entry per CDR3 protein. The table shows about 26,000 distinct CDR3 sequences, with about 13% occurring only once. Stated time point: sample taken at primary tumor resection. Researchers sequenced whole RNA taken from tumor, nontumor lung or frozen PBMC without sorting. Donation came from over 60 patients with untreated early-stage non-small cell lung cancer. This CDR3 region has 15 residues. The ends lost 0 bases at V and 0 bases at J; junction bases unmatched: 0. From germline, CDR1 is SGHTA and CDR2 FQGNSA. These data originate in a study of spatial heterogeneity in lung cancer. Broader study findings: Resection saw ubiquitous expanded tumor TCRs appear in blood more than follow-up did.

The receptor comes from a female donor with early-stage non-small cell lung cancer. The chain has TRBV7-2 and TRBJ2-3; 7 bases fit TRBD2. The sample here was PBMCs, taken at surgery. In DNA form, the CDR3 reads TGTGCCAGCAGCTTAGCTAGCGGGAGCACAGATACGCAGTATTTT. Protein product: CASSLASGSTDTQYF.